A single sample gave rise to the 11 T cell receptor beta chains below, sequenced in a study of esophageal squamous cell carcinoma under preoperative chemotherapy. This sample's time point: before preoperative PTX-NDP chemotherapy. Via MiXCR, TCRdb re-called the PCR reads, giving one row per CDR3 protein. The top ten hold around 12% of the sample, which has roughly 32,000 distinct CDR3 sequences, roughly 50% seen once. Sample collection occurred from a patient given preoperative chemotherapy. All receptors derive from a human donor with esophageal squamous cell carcinoma. The donor label of this sample is uncertain.

The J gene is TRBJ2-5, the V gene TRBV7-2; TRBD2 matches 8 bases. Germline V lookup: CDR1 SGHTA, CDR2 FQGNSA. The V and J ends lost 1 base and 9 bases, in that order; junction bases with no gene match: 19. The CDR3 runs to 18 residues. CDR3 protein: CASSLVHTSGGHLGSQYF. The DNA for the CDR3 is TGTGCCAGCAGCTTAGTACATACGAGCGGGGGCCACCTGGGTTCCCAGTACTTC.

This clonotype has more than one count but fewer than ten. J is TRBJ2-3 and V is TRBV25-1, with D uncertain. V gave up 3 bases and J gave up 4 bases, with 5 bases separating them. Germline V lookup: CDR1 MGHDK, CDR2 SYGVNS. CDR3 length: 12 residues. The CDR3 DNA is TGTGCCAGCAGTGATCCGGCAGATACGCAGTATTTT. Translated, it gives CASSDPADTQYF.

Of note for this clonotype: An end of the junction differs from the germline gene, which may be a read error. The chain is built from TRBV19 and TRBJ2-3, with D tentatively TRBD1 (5 bases). Per germline, CDR1 LNHDA and CDR2 SQIVND (reference sequence). CDR3 size: 14 residues. CDR3 region: CAGAVGPQVDTQYF. CDR3 nucleotide sequence: TGTGCGGGCGCCGTAGGACCACAGGTGGATACGCAGTACTTT. Using reference TRBV19 and TRBJ2-3 for the parts outside the CDR3, the full variable domain is DGGITQSPKYLFRKEGQNVTLSCEQNLNHDAMYWYRQDPGQGLRLIYYSQIVNDFQKGDIAEGYSVSREKKESFPLTVTSAQKNPTAFYLCAGAVGPQVDTQYFGPGTRLTVL.

The chain joins TRBV6-4 to TRBJ2-1; TRBD2 is a possible D gene (6 bases). The germline V and J ends were trimmed by 3 bases and 5 bases, with 11 bases remaining between them. This CDR3 spans 14 amino acids. CDR1 is MRHNA, CDR2 SNTAGT, per germline. CDR3 bases: TGTGCCAGCAGTGAGCGGGGAGCCCACAATGAGCAGTTCTTC. It yields the protein CASSERGAHNEQFF.

About this clonotype itself: The junction shows a germline mismatch at one end, possibly a read error. The chain has TRBV7-8 and TRBJ2-1; 7 positions agree with TRBD2. The CDR3 loop spans 14 amino acids. CDR1 is SGHVS and CDR2 is FQNEAQ in the germline V gene. In DNA, the CDR3 is TGTGCCAGCAGCTGGGGAGGGCGGACCGGGGAGCAGTTTTTT. Amino acids: CASSWGGRTGEQFF.

The chain joins TRBV11-3 to TRBJ2-5; 7 nucleotides match TRBD1. TRBJ2-1 explains the end of the DNA better; the J call may be wrong. The CDR3 loop spans 14 amino acids. In germline, CDR1 is SGHNT, CDR2 YENEEA. In DNA, the CDR3 is TGTGCCAGCAGCTCAAACAGGGGATTTGGCGAGCAGTTCTTC. It codes for CASSSNRGFGEQFF.

J is TRBJ2-5 and V is TRBV7-8; D not resolved. The V end lost 0 bases, the J end lost 11 bases, and 10 bases lay between the germline ends. Looked up from germline, CDR1 is SGHVS and CDR2 is FQNEAQ. The CDR3 sequence is 12 residues long. CDR3 loop: CASSLALDMQYF. For the CDR3, the DNA is TGTGCCAGCAGCTTAGCGCTTGATATGCAGTACTTC. The full variable domain, in which reference TRBV7-8 and TRBJ2-5 provide the parts outside the CDR3, is GAGVSQSPRYKVAKRGQDVALRCDPISGHVSLFWYQQALGQGPEFLTYFQNEAQLDKSGLPSDRFFAERPEGSVSTLKIQRTQQEDSAVYLCASSLALDMQYFGPGTRLLVL.

The CDR3, as DNA: TGTGCCAGCAGTTCCCCGGGAGCCTCGAGCCATGAGCAGTTCTTC. Translation: CASSSPGASSHEQFF. The genes are TRBV12-3 or TRBV12-4 and TRBJ2-1, with D possibly being TRBD2 (6 bases). This CDR3 has 15 residues. Trimming cost V 4 bases and J 8 bases, with 18 bases left between them.

This chain connects TRBV10-2 to TRBJ2-3; either TRBD1 or TRBD2 may fit D (5 bases each). Germline V CDR1 and CDR2: WSHSY, SAAADI. Trimming cost V 10 bases and J 5 bases, with 16 bases left between them. The CDR3 consists of 13 residues. The CDR3 here is CATGLVGKDTQYF. In DNA, the CDR3 is TGCGCCACGGGGCTAGTTGGCAAAGATACGCAGTATTTT.

The chain carries TRBV20-1 and TRBJ2-3, with TRBD2 identical over 9 bases. CDR1 is DFQATT and CDR2 is SNEGSKA in the germline V gene (reference sequence). J lost 6 bases, V lost 4 bases, and 8 bases had no gene match. This CDR3 comprises 14 residues. Written as DNA, the CDR3 is TGCAGTGCTACCTCTAGCGGGATAGGGGATACGCAGTATTTT. Protein sequence: CSATSSGIGDTQYF.

This clonotype was observed at least ten times. This chain joins TRBV6-5 and TRBJ2-5; 14 bases agree with TRBD2. With 2 bases clipped from V and 11 bases from J, the junction kept 10 bases outside the gene matches. The CDR3 length is 16 residues. CDR1 MNHEY and CDR2 SVGAGI come from the germline V gene. The CDR3 nucleotides are TGTGCCAGCAGTTACCGGGGACTAGCGGGAGATTATGAGCAGTACTTC. The encoded protein is CASSYRGLAGDYEQYF.